This T cell receptor beta chain derives from a study of blood T cell repertoires in COVID-19. Background on the study: Collection of acute and convalescent COVID-19 samples took place in the United States, Italy and Spain.

Some clones are missing from TCRdb's copy, which holds only in-frame ones; the method was immunoSEQ multiplex PCR. The sample has 350,000 or so clones, roughly 90% seen once; the top ten hold just over 1%. CDR3 length: 18 residues. In terms of age and location, participants ranged from roughly 18 to 100 years and lived in roughly 22 US areas. Which cohort a participant joined came from the clinical history participants gave. In the 2 weeks before study entry, exposed participants met a COVID-19 case, which was PCR-confirmed or clinician-diagnosed. The chain uses TRBV21-1 and TRBJ2-3; the D segment call TRBD1 is taken from the table without a DNA check. TRBV21-1 is deemed a pseudogene. The sequencing sample was made of PBMCs or T cells enriched from blood (not recorded which). The source of this sequence is a woman between 25 and 40 years old who had been exposed to COVID-19. The CDR3 DNA reads as TGTGCCAGCAGCAAAGCGGCCCCTGGCGGACACCGCACAGATACGCAGTATTTT. Amino acids: CASSKAAPGGHRTDTQYF.